This record covers a single TCR beta chain. Its antigen is unknown. This record comes from a study of T-cell reconstitution after alpha-beta-depleted transplantation in children. Researchers prepared the TCRbeta library using unique molecular identifiers, the study reports. TCRdb used MiXCR to reprocess the PCR reads, holding one entry per CDR3 protein. The data contain roughly 490,000 distinct CDR3 sequences, 11% of them singletons. Germline lookup yields CDR1 KGHSH and CDR2 LQKENI. V was pared by 6 bases and J by 0 bases, with 18 bases between. The CDR3 spans 16 residues. Study results and limitations: The main origin of T-cell counts and diversity one year after transplant was newly produced T cells.

This TCR was sampled from a female patient younger than 10 who had a stem cell transplant for aplastic anemia, so the T cells may come from the graft donor. This specimen consisted of PBMCs, mostly from graft donor cells, obtained 180 days after TCRalphabeta/CD19-depleted stem cell transplant. The chain joins TRBV18 to TRBJ2-7, with D hard to call. The CDR3 nucleotides read TGTGCCAGCTCCAACCGGAAGGCCTCGAGCTCCTACGAGCAGTACTTC. Residues: CASSNRKASSSYEQYF.